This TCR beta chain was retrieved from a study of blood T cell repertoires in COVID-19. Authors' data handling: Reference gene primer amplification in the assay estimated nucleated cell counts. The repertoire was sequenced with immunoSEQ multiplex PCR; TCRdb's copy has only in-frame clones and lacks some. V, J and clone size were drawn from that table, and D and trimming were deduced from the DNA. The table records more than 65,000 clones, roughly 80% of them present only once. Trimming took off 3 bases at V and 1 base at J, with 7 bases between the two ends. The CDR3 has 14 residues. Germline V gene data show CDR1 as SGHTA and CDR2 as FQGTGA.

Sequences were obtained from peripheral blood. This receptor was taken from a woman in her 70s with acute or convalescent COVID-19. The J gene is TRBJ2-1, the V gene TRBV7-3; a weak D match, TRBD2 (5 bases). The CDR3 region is CASSFAGSYNEQFF. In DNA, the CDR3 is TGTGCCAGCAGCTTTGCGGGTTCCTACAATGAGCAGTTCTTC.